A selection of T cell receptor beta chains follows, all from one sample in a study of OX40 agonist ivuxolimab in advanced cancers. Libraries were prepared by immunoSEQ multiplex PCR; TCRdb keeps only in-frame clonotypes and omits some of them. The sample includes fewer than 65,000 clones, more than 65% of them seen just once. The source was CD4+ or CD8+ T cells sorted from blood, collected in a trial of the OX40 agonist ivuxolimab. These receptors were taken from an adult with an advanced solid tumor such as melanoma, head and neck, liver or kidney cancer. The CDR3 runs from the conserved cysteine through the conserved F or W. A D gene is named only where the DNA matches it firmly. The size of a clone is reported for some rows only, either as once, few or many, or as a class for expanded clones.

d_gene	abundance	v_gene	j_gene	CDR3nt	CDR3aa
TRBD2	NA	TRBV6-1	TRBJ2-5	TGTGCCACAGGACTAGGGCCGGGGACCCAGTACTTC	CATGLGPGTQYF
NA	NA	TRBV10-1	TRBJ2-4	TGCGCCAGCGGTGGGAGGCAGGGGTTAGCCAAAAACATTCAGTACTTC	CASGGRQGLAKNIQYF
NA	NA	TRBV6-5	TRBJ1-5	TGTGCCAGCAGTTCACAGGGCTACCAGCCCCAGCATTTT	CASSSQGYQPQHF
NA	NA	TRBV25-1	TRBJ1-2	TGTGCCAGCAGTGACATGTATGGCTACACCTTC	CASSDMYGYTF
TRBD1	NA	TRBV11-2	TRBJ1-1	TGTGCCACCCCCACCGCCACGGACAGGACGTCTGAAGCTTTCTTT	CATPTATDRTSEAFF
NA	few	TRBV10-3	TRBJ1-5	TGTGCCATCAGTTCCAACAGGGTCGATCAGCCCCAGCATTTT	CAISSNRVDQPQHF
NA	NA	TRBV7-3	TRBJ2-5	TGTGCCAGCAGCCCTCAGGGCAGTGCGAGGACCCAGTACTTC	CASSPQGSARTQYF
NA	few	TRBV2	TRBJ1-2	TGTGCCAGCCTCCCGGCCGGGAGGGGCTACACCTTC	CASLPAGRGYTF
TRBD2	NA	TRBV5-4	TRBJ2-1	TGTGCCAGCAGCCCCCCGCTAGCGGGAGCAAATGAGCAGTTCTTC	CASSPPLAGANEQFF
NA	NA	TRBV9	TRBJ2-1	TGTGCCAGCAGCAAACAGGGTAATCCGTCCTACAATGAGCAGTTCTTC	CASSKQGNPSYNEQFF
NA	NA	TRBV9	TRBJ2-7	TGTGCCAGCAGCGGGGCTAGAGGCGAGCAGTACTTC	CASSGARGEQYF
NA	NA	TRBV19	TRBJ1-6	TGTGCCAGTAGTGGAAGGGAATCAAACTCACCCCTCCACTTT	CASSGRESNSPLHF
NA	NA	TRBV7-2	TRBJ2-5	TGTGCCAGCAGCTTAATGAGCGGTTCCCAGTACTTC	CASSLMSGSQYF
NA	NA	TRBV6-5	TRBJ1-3	TGTGCCACCCTGACCTTGAACGCCATATATTTT	CATLTLNAIYF
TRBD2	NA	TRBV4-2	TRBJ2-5	TGTGCCAGCAGCCCCTCAGCGGGACGGCTCGGCGGGACCCAGTACTTC	CASSPSAGRLGGTQYF
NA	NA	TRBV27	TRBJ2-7	TGTGCCAGCAGCAACTACGAGCAGTACTTC	CASSNYEQYF
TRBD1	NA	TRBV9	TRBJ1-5	TGTGCCAGCAGCTCAGGGGGCCTTTTAAACCAGCCCCAGCATTTT	CASSSGGLLNQPQHF
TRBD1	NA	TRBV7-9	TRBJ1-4	TGTGCCAGCAGCGCAAGGGGGCGGAGTGAAAAACTGTTTTTT	CASSARGRSEKLFF
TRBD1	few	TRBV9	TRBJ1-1	TGTGCCAGCAGCCCATGGACAGGGAACACTGAAGCTTTCTTT	CASSPWTGNTEAFF
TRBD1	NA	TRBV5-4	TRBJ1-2	TGTGCCAGCAGCTTGGAGAACAGGGGGTATGGCTACACCTTC	CASSLENRGYGYTF
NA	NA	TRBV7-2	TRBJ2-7	TGTGCCAGCAGCTTAGGTACCGGAAAAAAGAACGAGCAGTACTTC	CASSLGTGKKNEQYF
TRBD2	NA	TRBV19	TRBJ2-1	TGTGCCAGTTCCCGAGCGGGAGACCTCTACAATGAGCAGTTCTTC	CASSRAGDLYNEQFF
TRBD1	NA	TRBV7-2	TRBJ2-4	TGTGCCAGCAGCGTAACAGGGGCCGTCAACATTCAGTACTTC	CASSVTGAVNIQYF
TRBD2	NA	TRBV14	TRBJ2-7	TGTGCCAGACGGACTAGCGGGGGGGTTTACGAGCAGTACTTC	CARRTSGGVYEQYF
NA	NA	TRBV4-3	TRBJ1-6	TGCGCCAGCAGCCAGCCTAATTCACCCCTCCACTTT	CASSQPNSPLHF
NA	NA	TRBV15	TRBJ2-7	TGTGCCACCAGCAGAGTGGGTAGCGCATCCTACGAGCAGTACTTC	CATSRVGSASYEQYF
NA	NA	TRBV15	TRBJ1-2	TGTGCCACCAGCAGAGTACCTAACTATGGCTACACCTTC	CATSRVPNYGYTF
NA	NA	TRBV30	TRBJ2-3	TGTGCCTGGATCGCAGGCGGGTCCCTTAGCACAGATACGCAGTATTTT	CAWIAGGSLSTDTQYF
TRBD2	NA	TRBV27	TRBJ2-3	TGTGCCAGCATTAGCGGGGGGGCGGGTACGCAGTATTTT	CASISGGAGTQYF
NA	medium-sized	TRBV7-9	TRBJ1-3	TGTGCCAGCAGCCCAGGGGACACCATATATTTT	CASSPGDTIYF
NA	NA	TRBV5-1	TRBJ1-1	TGCGCCAGGACGAGGGACGACACTGAAGCTTTCTTT	CARTRDDTEAFF
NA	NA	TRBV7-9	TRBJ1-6	TGTGCCAGCAGCTTAGGGATAGCGATCTATAATTCACCCCTCCACTTT	CASSLGIAIYNSPLHF
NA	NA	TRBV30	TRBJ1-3	TGTGCCTGGAAGAAGAGCTCTGGAAACACCATATATTTT	CAWKKSSGNTIYF
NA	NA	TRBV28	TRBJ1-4	TGTGCCAGCAGTACCCTCACTAATGAAAAACTGTTTTTT	CASSTLTNEKLFF
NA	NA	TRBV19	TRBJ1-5	TGTGCCAGTAGTATAGATGAGACAGGTAGCAATCAGCCCCAGCATTTT	CASSIDETGSNQPQHF
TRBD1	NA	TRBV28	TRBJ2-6	TGTGCCAGCCCCGGACAGGGGAGCTCTGGGGCCAACGTCCTGACTTTC	CASPGQGSSGANVLTF
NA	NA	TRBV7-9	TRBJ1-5	TGTGCCAGCAGCTTAAAGGACGGTAGCAATCAGCCCCAGCATTTT	CASSLKDGSNQPQHF
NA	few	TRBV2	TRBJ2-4	TGTGCCAGCAGTGAAGCCCAGGACAGTTTAGCCAAAAACATTCAGTACTTC	CASSEAQDSLAKNIQYF
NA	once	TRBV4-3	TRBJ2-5	TGCGCCAGCAGCCAAAACGGAGGGGCTACACAAGAGACCCAGTACTTC	CASSQNGGATQETQYF